The present T cell receptor beta chain was sequenced within a study of response to subunit inactivated influenza vaccine. Points from the study as a whole: Researchers suggested that each seasonal influenza vaccination recruits few new T cells.

This clonotype was counted a few times. Its antigen is unidentified. MiXCR was run by TCRdb on the RT-PCR reads, yielding one entry per CDR3 protein. This table holds 450,000 to 550,000 distinct CDR3 sequences, roughly 23% found once. The sequence was collected from a man between 50 and 59 years old who received an inactivated influenza vaccine. The material was CD4+ T cells sorted from PBMCs, obtained 5 to 6 days after vaccination.

The CDR3 reads CSASRGSAVLEQFF. DNA of the CDR3: TGCAGTGCTAGCAGGGGGAGTGCAGTCCTTGAGCAGTTCTTC. V gene TRBV20-1 combines with J gene TRBJ2-1, with 7 bases fitting TRBD1. The V segment lost 3 bases and the J segment 9 bases; nucleotides outside the gene matches: 11. The CDR3 has 14 amino acids. In germline, CDR1 is DFQATT, CDR2 SNEGSKA (reference sequence).